Presented here are 23 T cell receptor beta chains from one specimen sequenced in a study of shared clonotypes between healthy human individuals (dated by TCRdb to the early 2020s). CD8 naive samples consisted of CD45RO-negative cells that were positively selected for CCR7, yielding a CD45RA+CCR7+ population without TemRA cells. To prepare the library, the immunoSEQ multiplex PCR assay was applied. In its TCRdb copy, this immuneACCESS table keeps in-frame sequences only and misses some clones. Where compared with another copy, unresolved V genes explain less than half of these, and the others have no known cause. Here the sample has around 1.9 million clones; about 93% occur a single time. Clones ranked in the top ten supply more than 1.5% of the sample. The sequencing sample was made of naive CD8+ T cells from PBMCs. Taken with the paper, the label for cell subset or site translates to: CD45RA+CCR7+. The source is a man between 18 and 29 years old in good health. Some clones in this sample may be carry-over from other donors' samples.

The chain employs TRBV9 and TRBJ2-5; 9 bases align to TRBD1. The CDR3 is made up of 15 amino acids. V shed 4 bases, J shed 7 bases, and the junction held 11 bases outside the gene matches. Germline V gene lookup returns CDR1 SGDLS and CDR2 YYNGEE. The CDR3: CASSPGTGSAVTQYF. CDR3 DNA: TGTGCCAGCAGCCCTGGGACAGGGAGCGCGGTGACCCAGTACTTC.

The genes are TRBV21-1 and TRBJ2-5. TRBV21-1 is an annotated pseudogene. This CDR3 spans 13 amino acids. CDR3 region: CASISDLGETQYF. CDR3 bases: TGTGCCAGCATCTCGGACCTGGGAGAGACCCAGTACTTC.

CDR3 loop: CASSQGGGGYTF. The CDR3 DNA reads as TGTGCCAGCAGCCAGGGTGGGGGTGGCTACACCTTC. V gene TRBV9 combines with J gene TRBJ1-2, with TRBD1 as a possible D gene (5 bases). CDR1 and CDR2 from the germline V gene are SGDLS and YYNGEE. The V end lost 4 bases, the J end lost 7 bases, and 11 bases lay between the germline ends. The length of the CDR3 is 12 residues.

The chain uses TRBV6-6 and TRBJ2-1, with 7 positions matching TRBD2. The V segment lost 4 bases and the J segment 4 bases; nucleotides outside the gene matches: 10. The CDR3 extends over 16 amino acids. The V gene's germline CDR1 is MNHNY and CDR2 SVGAGI (reference sequence). CDR3 sequence (DNA): TGTGCCAGCAGTTCTCCCGGGCTAGCGGAGTACAATGAGCAGTTCTTC. It yields the protein CASSSPGLAEYNEQFF.

The chain recombines TRBV9 with TRBJ2-1; TRBD2 matches at 8 bases. Germline CDR1 reads SGDLS; CDR2 reads YYNGEE. V lost 4 bases, J lost 3 bases, and 6 bases stayed unmatched. The CDR3 covers 15 residues. As DNA, the CDR3 is TGTGCCAGCAGCCGTAGCGGGAACTTCTACAATGAGCAGTTCTTC. This codes for CASSRSGNFYNEQFF.

The chain uses TRBV7-9 and TRBJ1-5; tentative D call: TRBD1 (6 bases). Deletions cut 3 bases from V and 7 bases from J, with 13 bases between. Germline CDR1 is SEHNR and CDR2 is FQNEAQ (reference sequence). The CDR3 sequence is 14 residues long. CDR3 sequence reads: CASSFGGVLQPQHF. CDR3 coding DNA: TGTGCCAGCAGCTTTGGGGGCGTCCTCCAGCCCCAGCATTTT.

This chain connects TRBV7-2 to TRBJ2-5; TRBD1 or TRBD2 may be the D gene (5 bases each). V shed 5 bases and J shed 5 bases, with 18 bases lying between them. CDR3 length equals 15 residues. Germline CDR1 is SGHTA and CDR2 is FQGNSA. The CDR3 reads CASSHRDAEGETQYF. The CDR3, as DNA: TGTGCCAGCAGCCACCGGGACGCCGAGGGCGAGACCCAGTACTTC.

The chain links TRBV13 to TRBJ2-7; tentative D call: TRBD2 (7 bases). This CDR3 has 14 residues. Trimming cost V 7 bases and J 2 bases, with 15 bases left between them. Germline values: CDR1 PRHDT, CDR2 FYEKMQ (reference sequence). Here the CDR3 DNA reads TGTGCCAGCAACCTTGGGCGGGGGCCCTACGAGCAGTACTTC. Its protein is CASNLGRGPYEQYF.

As to this clone: At the DNA level, this CDR3 is encoded by other sequences in the same sample as well. The chain has TRBV28 and TRBJ2-6; no definite D call. The germline CDR1 and CDR2 sequences are MDHEN and SYDVKM. The CDR3 length is 13 residues. The germline V and J ends were trimmed by 3 bases and 2 bases, with 2 bases remaining between them. Here the CDR3 DNA reads TGTGCCAGCAGTTTGCCTGGGGCCAACGTCCTGACTTTC. The encoded protein is CASSLPGANVLTF.

A note on this clone: Other nucleotide sequences from this sample produce the same CDR3. CDR3: CASSLAGNYGYTF. DNA of the CDR3: TGCGCCAGCAGCTTGGCGGGGAACTATGGCTACACCTTC. The V gene is TRBV5-1, the J gene TRBJ1-2; D is unresolved. With 0 bases removed from V and 2 bases from J, the gap between germline ends came to 5 bases. CDR1 and CDR2 from the germline V gene are SGHRS and YFSETQ. The CDR3 runs 13 residues.

J is TRBJ2-1 and V is TRBV28, with 12 bases aligning to TRBD2. Per the germline V gene, CDR1 is MDHEN and CDR2 is SYDVKM. V shed 5 bases and J 6 bases; nucleotides not matched to a gene: 5. This CDR3 spans 15 amino acids. This CDR3 reads CASSPRLAGANEQFF. The CDR3 DNA reads TGTGCCAGCAGTCCGCGACTAGCGGGAGCCAATGAGCAGTTCTTC.

This chain connects TRBV6-4 to TRBJ2-2; 11 nucleotides match TRBD2. Per the germline V gene, CDR1 is MRHNA and CDR2 is SNTAGT. CDR3 length: 19 amino acids. V was pared by 5 bases and J by 0 bases, with 11 bases of the junction left unmatched. The CDR3: CASSQATSGGYANTGELFF. The CDR3 DNA sequence: TGTGCCAGCAGTCAGGCAACTAGCGGGGGATACGCGAACACCGGGGAGCTGTTTTTT.

V and J are TRBV28 and TRBJ2-7; 11 bases map to TRBD1. The CDR3 totals 13 residues. V gave up 6 bases and J gave up 6 bases; unmatched junction bases: 4. CDR1 is MDHEN, CDR2 SYDVKM, per germline. The CDR3 loop is CASSPGQGGEQYF. The CDR3 DNA follows: TGTGCCAGCAGCCCGGGACAGGGGGGCGAGCAGTACTTC.

The chain uses TRBV6-5 and TRBJ2-1; D might be TRBD1 (6 bases). Germline assignment: CDR1 MNHEY and CDR2 SVGAGI. V was clipped by 4 bases and J by 8 bases, with 18 bases between them. CDR3 length: 15 amino acids. DNA for the CDR3: TGTGCCAGCAGTTGGGCCGCCCAGGGGAGTGATGAGCAGTTCTTC. It encodes CASSWAAQGSDEQFF.

The chain is built from TRBV28 and TRBJ2-7; TRBD1 matches 8 bases. This CDR3 contains 16 residues. Germline assignment: CDR1 MDHEN and CDR2 SYDVKM. J lost 0 bases, V lost 1 base, and 5 bases had no gene match. CDR3 coding DNA: TGTGCCAGCAGTTTATCCCGGGACAGGAGCTCCTACGAGCAGTACTTC. Translated, it gives CASSLSRDRSSYEQYF.

The J gene is TRBJ2-3, the V gene TRBV10-3, with 9 nucleotides matching TRBD2. Germline assignment: CDR1 ENHRY and CDR2 SYGVKD. V lost 2 bases, J lost 1 base, and 4 bases stayed unmatched. CDR3 size: 16 residues. The CDR3 protein is CAISEVLAGRTDTQYF. DNA for the CDR3: TGTGCCATCAGTGAGGTCCTAGCGGGACGCACAGATACGCAGTATTTT.

Points on this clone: Different DNA sequences within this sample yield the same CDR3. The V gene is TRBV27, the J gene TRBJ2-7; 10 nucleotides align to TRBD2. The germline V gene encodes CDR1 MNHEY and CDR2 SMNVEV (reference sequence). The CDR3 loop spans 14 amino acids. J was trimmed by 2 bases and V by 3 bases; bases with no gene match: 1. The CDR3 loop is CASSFTSGAYEQYF. CDR3 in DNA: TGTGCCAGCAGTTTTACTAGCGGGGCCTACGAGCAGTACTTC.

The V and J genes are TRBV5-6 and TRBJ2-7; perhaps D is TRBD1 or TRBD2 (5 bases each). V was shortened by 2 bases and J by 1 base, with 10 bases between the two germline ends. Germline loops: CDR1 SGHDT, CDR2 YYEEEE. This CDR3 comprises 14 residues. The CDR3: CASSFGDGSYEQYF. In DNA form, the CDR3 reads TGTGCCAGCAGCTTTGGGGACGGTTCCTACGAGCAGTACTTC. The entire variable domain, with the rest obtained from reference TRBV5-6 and TRBJ2-7, is as follows: DAGVTQSPTHLIKTRGQQVTLRCSPKSGHDTVSWYQQALGQGPQFIFQYYEEEERQRGNFPDRFSGHQFPNYSSELNVNALLLGDSALYLCASSFGDGSYEQYFGPGTRLTVT.

This clone was observed once. The chain links TRBV2 to TRBJ2-5; no firm D call. CDR1 SNHLY and CDR2 FYNNEI come from the germline V gene. This CDR3 is built from 14 residues. The germline V and J ends were trimmed by 6 bases and 7 bases, with 18 bases remaining between them. The CDR3, as DNA: TGTGCCAGCAGGGACGGGCCCCGCGGCGGGACCCAGTACTTC. It encodes CASRDGPRGGTQYF.

The CDR3 bases are TGTGCCAGCAGCCTCCGACACTCCGGGGACTATGGCTACACCTTC. Residues: CASSLRHSGDYGYTF. The gene calls are TRBV7-3 and TRBJ1-2; D is unclear. The V end lost 5 bases, the J end lost 3 bases, and 16 bases lay between the germline ends. Germline V lookup: CDR1 SGHTA, CDR2 FQGTGA. The length of the CDR3 is 15 residues.

Remarks on this clone: The sample contains more than one DNA sequence encoding this CDR3. The DNA of the CDR3 is TGTGCCAGCAGTGAATCCGGGGGCACTGAAGCTTTCTTT. Its protein product is CASSESGGTEAFF. The V gene is TRBV2, the J gene TRBJ1-1; tentative D call: TRBD1 (5 bases). Germline lookup yields CDR1 SNHLY and CDR2 FYNNEI. The CDR3 spans 13 residues. Between the trimmed V and J ends, which lost 2 bases and 4 bases, there was a span of 8 bases.

The chain has TRBV19 and TRBJ2-1; TRBD2 aligns across 11 bases. Germline-derived CDR1 and CDR2 are LNHDA and SQIVND (reference sequence). J gave up 10 bases and V 6 bases, and 14 bases lay outside the gene matches. This CDR3 comprises 16 residues. CDR3 in DNA: TGTGCCAGTAGCAGAACTAGCGGGGGACTTGGGGTCGAGCAGTTCTTC. This codes for CASSRTSGGLGVEQFF.

CDR3 bases: TGCGCCAGCAGCCAAGGGACAGGGGGCCTCAATGAGCAGTTCTTC. It translates to CASSQGTGGLNEQFF. The V and J genes are TRBV4-3 and TRBJ2-1; TRBD1 matches 11 bases. The length of the CDR3 is 15 residues. Germline values: CDR1 LGHNA, CDR2 YSLEER. The V segment lost 1 base and the J segment 6 bases; nucleotides outside the gene matches: 2.